This is a list of T cell receptor beta chains from one sample in a study of blood T cell repertoires in COVID-19. Here immunoSEQ multiplex PCR was the method, and the copy in TCRdb shows in-frame clones only, minus some. The table shows approximately 68,000 clones, with approximately 80% occurring only once. The specimen sequenced was peripheral blood. The receptors shown here come from a man of 80 years or more with active COVID-19. CDR3s include the opening cysteine and the closing phenylalanine or tryptophan. Fields, in order: D gene, V gene, clone size, J gene, CDR3 protein, CDR3 DNA. The D gene is left open where the match is weak. Not every row has a clone size; where given, it reads once, few, many or a size class.

d_call: .
v_call: TRBV18
clone_size: .
j_call: TRBJ1-4
cdr3_aa: CATKSDGELREKLFF
cdr3_nt: TGTGCCACCAAATCCGACGGGGAGTTACGTGAAAAACTGTTTTTT

d_call: TRBD1
v_call: TRBV7-3
clone_size: .
j_call: TRBJ2-5
cdr3_aa: CASSPITGAGETQYF
cdr3_nt: TGTGCCAGCAGCCCTATCACAGGGGCGGGAGAGACCCAGTACTTC

d_call: .
v_call: TRBV7-9
clone_size: .
j_call: TRBJ1-6
cdr3_aa: CASSPWGDSPLHF
cdr3_nt: TGTGCCAGCAGCCCCTGGGGGGACTCACCCCTCCACTTT

d_call: .
v_call: TRBV11-1
clone_size: once
j_call: TRBJ1-3
cdr3_aa: CASSWDIIGNTIYF
cdr3_nt: TGTGCCAGCAGCTGGGACATAATCGGAAACACCATATATTTT

d_call: TRBD2
v_call: TRBV19
clone_size: .
j_call: TRBJ2-5
cdr3_aa: CASSGRGGREETQYF
cdr3_nt: TGTGCCAGTAGTGGTCGTGGCGGGAGAGAAGAGACCCAGTACTTC

d_call: TRBD1
v_call: TRBV5-4
clone_size: .
j_call: TRBJ1-2
cdr3_aa: CASSGETGTINYGYTF
cdr3_nt: TGTGCCAGCAGTGGGGAGACAGGGACCATTAACTATGGCTACACCTTC

d_call: TRBD2
v_call: TRBV5-1
clone_size: .
j_call: TRBJ2-3
cdr3_aa: CASSLPGLAVDTQYF
cdr3_nt: TGCGCCAGCAGCTTACCGGGACTAGCAGTCGATACGCAGTATTTT

d_call: .
v_call: TRBV4-1
clone_size: .
j_call: TRBJ1-4
cdr3_aa: CASSQGDIDEKLFF
cdr3_nt: TGCGCCAGCAGCCAAGGCGATATCGATGAAAAACTGTTTTTT

d_call: .
v_call: TRBV2
clone_size: .
j_call: TRBJ1-1
cdr3_aa: CASSLDANTEAFF
cdr3_nt: TGTGCCAGCAGCCTAGACGCAAACACTGAAGCTTTCTTT

d_call: .
v_call: TRBV7-9
clone_size: .
j_call: TRBJ2-7
cdr3_aa: CASSSYTTDIGYF
cdr3_nt: TGTGCCAGCAGCTCCTATACGACGGACATAGGGTACTTC

d_call: .
v_call: TRBV9
clone_size: few
j_call: TRBJ2-6
cdr3_aa: CASSAMDSSSGANVLTF
cdr3_nt: TGTGCCAGCAGCGCAATGGACTCTAGCTCTGGGGCCAACGTCCTGACTTTC

d_call: .
v_call: TRBV19
clone_size: .
j_call: TRBJ1-3
cdr3_aa: CASSTAGGSGNTIYF
cdr3_nt: TGTGCCAGTAGCACGGCAGGTGGCTCTGGAAACACCATATATTTT

d_call: .
v_call: TRBV7-7
clone_size: .
j_call: TRBJ2-1
cdr3_aa: CASSPTGNNEQFF
cdr3_nt: TGTGCTAGCAGCCCGACAGGTAACAATGAGCAGTTCTTC

d_call: TRBD1
v_call: TRBV15
clone_size: .
j_call: TRBJ2-7
cdr3_aa: CATSRETGTGGYEQYF
cdr3_nt: TGTGCCACCAGCAGAGAAACCGGGACAGGGGGCTACGAGCAGTACTTC

d_call: .
v_call: TRBV15
clone_size: .
j_call: TRBJ2-7
cdr3_aa: CATSRGQVFYEQYF
cdr3_nt: TGTGCCACCAGCAGAGGCCAGGTTTTCTACGAGCAGTACTTC

d_call: TRBD2
v_call: TRBV7-3
clone_size: .
j_call: TRBJ2-5
cdr3_aa: CASSLSGLATETQYF
cdr3_nt: TGTGCCAGCAGCTTGAGCGGACTAGCGACAGAGACCCAGTACTTC

d_call: .
v_call: TRBV25-1
clone_size: .
j_call: TRBJ2-1
cdr3_aa: CASRLRRDEQFF
cdr3_nt: TGTGCCAGCAGGCTGAGGAGGGATGAGCAGTTCTTC

d_call: TRBD1
v_call: TRBV2
clone_size: .
j_call: TRBJ2-3
cdr3_aa: CASRGQGLVDTQYF
cdr3_nt: TGTGCCAGCAGGGGACAGGGCTTAGTAGATACGCAGTATTTT